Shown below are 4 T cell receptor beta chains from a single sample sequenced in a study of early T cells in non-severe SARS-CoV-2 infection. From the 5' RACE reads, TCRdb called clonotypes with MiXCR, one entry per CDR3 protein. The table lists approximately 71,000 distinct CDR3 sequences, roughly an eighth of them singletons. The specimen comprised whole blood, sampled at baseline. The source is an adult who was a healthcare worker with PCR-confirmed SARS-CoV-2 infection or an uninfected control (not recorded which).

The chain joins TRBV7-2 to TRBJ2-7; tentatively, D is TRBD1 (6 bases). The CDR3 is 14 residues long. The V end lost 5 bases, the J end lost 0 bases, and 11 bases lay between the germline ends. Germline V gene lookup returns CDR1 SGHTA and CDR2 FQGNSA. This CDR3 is CASSLRDTSYEQYF. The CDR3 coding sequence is TGTGCCAGCAGCCTCCGGGACACCTCCTACGAGCAGTACTTC. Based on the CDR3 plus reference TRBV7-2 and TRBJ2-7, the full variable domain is GAGVSQSPSNKVTEKGKDVELRCDPISGHTALYWYRQSLGQGLEFLIYFQGNSAPDKSGLPSDRFSAERTGGSVSTLTIQRTQQEDSAVYLCASSLRDTSYEQYFGPGTRLTVT.

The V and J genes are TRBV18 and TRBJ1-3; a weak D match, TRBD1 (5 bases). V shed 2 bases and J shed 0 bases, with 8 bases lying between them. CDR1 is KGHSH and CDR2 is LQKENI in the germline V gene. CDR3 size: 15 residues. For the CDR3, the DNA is TGTGCCAGCTCACCAGCAGGGAGCTCTGGAAACACCATATATTTT. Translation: CASSPAGSSGNTIYF. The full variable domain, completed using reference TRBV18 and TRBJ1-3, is NAGVMQNPRHLVRRRGQEARLRCSPMKGHSHVYWYRQLPEEGLKFMVYLQKENIIDESGMPKERFSAEFPKEGPSILRIQQVVRGDSAAYFCASSPAGSSGNTIYFGEGSWLTVV.

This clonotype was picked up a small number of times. The CDR3 reads CSGEDRALDTQYF. As DNA, the CDR3 is TGCAGCGGAGAGGACAGGGCCCTGGATACGCAGTATTTT. This chain links TRBV29-1 with TRBJ2-3, with 8 bases identical to TRBD1. The germline V gene has CDR1 SQVTM and CDR2 ANQGSEA. The CDR3 spans 13 residues. Trimming removed 7 bases from V and 6 bases from J; junction bases left unmatched: 9.

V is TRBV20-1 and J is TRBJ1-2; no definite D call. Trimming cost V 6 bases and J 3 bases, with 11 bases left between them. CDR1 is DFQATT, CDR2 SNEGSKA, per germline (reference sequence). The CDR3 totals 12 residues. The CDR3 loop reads CSAPRVDYGYTF. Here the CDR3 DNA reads TGCAGTGCCCCGAGGGTTGACTATGGCTACACCTTC.